This T cell receptor (beta chain) was retrieved from a study of T cell responses to AZD1222 COVID-19 vaccine listed by TCRdb under 2021. Context from the whole study: AZD1222 recipients whose second dose came at about 4 weeks and those whose second dose came at about 12 weeks were combined into one group, since spike-specific TCR depth and breadth did not differ between the two schedules. Trial participants were enrolled into age subgroups of 18-55, 56-69 and 70-plus years, which contained about 150, 27 and 61 TCR-sequenced participants, respectively. TCR sequencing was performed for about 250 trial participants, of whom about 200 were given two doses of AZD1222 and some 25 were given two doses of MenACWY control vaccine.

The CDR3 regions of human TCRbeta chains were analyzed by immunosequencing. In the paper's pipeline: TCRs in the repertoires were compared against a reference library of SARS-CoV-2-specific TCRs that had been generated with the MIRA antigen-specificity platform. Breadth was defined as the fraction of unique TCRs that were SARS-CoV-2-associated. Depth was defined as the fraction of total T cells that were SARS-CoV-2-associated. Using the MIRA data, each spike-specific TCR was mapped to the spike region that the TCR reacts to and placed in a CD4 or CD8 class. Log10-transformed breadth and depth values were compared by one-way ANOVA with Sidak's multiple comparisons tests. This is the immuneACCESS table as TCRdb keeps it, with only in-frame sequences that have V and J called. A part of the clones is gone; compared with another copy, unresolved V genes explain less than half, and the rest is unexplained. V and J calls and clone size are copied from that table; D and trimming were computed from the DNA. The sample table records 150,000 or so clones; roughly 91% of these occur just once. The ten largest clonotypes hold approximately 2% of the sample.

A remark on this clone: Its target antigen remains unknown. Per-base qualities were not stored, and no clone one base away is much larger.

Summary of the overall study and its limitations: Conclusions about previously exposed vaccinees are limited, since just five or six AZD1222 recipients were seropositive for SARS-CoV-2 at baseline. No day 14 peak-response samples were available, so repertoires were characterized only after the peak T cell response. Epitopes outside the regions mutated in the B.1.351 and B.1.1.7 variants were reportedly recognized by nearly half of the unique spike-specific TCRs. The 56-69-year group was small, and its depth increase did not reach significance, likely because of low power. After two AZD1222 doses, spike-specific TCR breadth and depth were significantly higher than at day 0 and than in MenACWY recipients. Participants were mostly white British and included more females than males, and it was suggested by the authors that clonal diversity may have been underestimated. The whole spike protein was spanned by vaccine-associated CD4 TCRs, and dominant responses were seen in regions 160-218 and 743-854.

What the time point label conveys for this sample: baseline before first vaccination. Samples from vaccinated people were obtained from the UK trials COV001 and COV002, which included a single-blind randomized controlled phase 2/3 trial of AZD1222 (ChAdOx1 nCoV-19) in healthy adults. For TCRbeta chain sequencing, PBMC samples were collected from trial participants at day 0 and at day 28 after the second dose. This specimen was peripheral blood, taken on day 0 of AZD1222 vaccination. The clonotype originates from an adult in good health.

The CDR3 in this case is CAWSPPGQQYGYTF. DNA sequence: TGTGCCTGGAGTCCCCCTGGGCAGCAGTATGGCTACACCTTC. The chain employs TRBV30 and TRBJ1-2; the D gene cannot be resolved reliably. The junction shows trimming of 2 bases on V and 5 bases on J, plus 15 bases between the germline ends. The germline V gene encodes CDR1 GTSNPN and CDR2 SVGIG (reference sequence). Including the terminal cysteine and phenylalanine, the CDR3 comprises 14 residues. Of all the DNA, just the CDR3 is kept, 42 bases in frame from base 1.